These T cell receptor beta chains were read from a single sample in a study of cytotoxic CD8 clonotypes in ibrutinib-treated CLL. Only in-frame clones appear in the TCRdb table, and some are missing; sequencing was by immunoSEQ multiplex PCR. Altogether 40,000 or so clones are present, 60% to 80% being singletons, with the ten largest covering roughly a fifth. The material sequenced was PBMCs, taken after 24 months of ibrutinib treatment. The origin of the receptors is a human donor with chronic lymphocytic leukemia. CDR3s include the opening cysteine and the closing phenylalanine or tryptophan. The order of the fields is V gene, CDR3 length, J gene, clone size, D gene, CDR3 protein, CDR3 DNA. D genes are given only for firm matches. Clone size is not always given. Where it is, it says once, few, many or a class for expanded clones.

>TRBV9|18|TRBJ2-1|.|.
CASSVRETAGWFRNEQFF
TGTGCCAGCAGCGTACGTGAGACCGCTGGTTGGTTTAGGAATGAGCAGTTCTTC
>TRBV5-6|16|TRBJ2-7|once|.
CASSPGAGRVSYEQYF
TGTGCCAGCAGCCCTGGGGCAGGGAGAGTTTCCTACGAGCAGTACTTC
>TRBV29-1|14|TRBJ2-5|.|.
CSVEVEGWEETQYF
TGCAGCGTTGAAGTCGAGGGCTGGGAAGAGACCCAGTACTTC
>TRBV2|13|TRBJ2-2|.|TRBD1
CASGLQGIGELFF
TGTGCCAGCGGATTACAGGGGATCGGGGAGCTGTTTTTT
>TRBV7-9|14|TRBJ1-2|once|.
CASSVSGATYGYTF
TGTGCCAGCAGCGTTAGCGGGGCCACGTATGGCTACACCTTC
>TRBV15|15|TRBJ2-3|few|.
CATSRLLGGADTQYF
TGTGCCACCAGCAGGCTTTTGGGGGGTGCAGATACGCAGTATTTT
>TRBV18|16|TRBJ2-3|.|.
CASSPDGGLGTDTQYF
TGTGCCAGCTCACCAGATGGGGGGCTTGGCACAGATACGCAGTATTTT
>TRBV19|15|TRBJ1-2|many|.
CASSRNREGGYGYTF
TGTGCCAGTAGTAGAAACAGGGAAGGGGGCTATGGCTACACCTTC
>TRBV30|16|TRBJ1-1|.|.
CAWSRGTQPVNTEAFF
TGTGCCTGGAGTAGGGGAACGCAGCCGGTGAACACTGAAGCTTTCTTT
>TRBV28|12|TRBJ1-4|.|TRBD1
CASGQAIKKLFF
TGTGCCTCGGGACAGGCCATTAAAAAACTGTTTTTT
>TRBV28|15|TRBJ1-5|.|TRBD1
CASSYNLYRGQPQHF
TGTGCCAGCAGCTATAACCTTTACAGGGGACAGCCCCAGCATTTT
>TRBV7-2|18|TRBJ1-5|.|TRBD1
CASSSMAGGLGSNQPQHF
TGTGCCAGCAGCTCTATGGCAGGGGGCTTAGGGAGCAATCAGCCCCAGCATTTT
>TRBV30|17|TRBJ2-4|.|TRBD2
CAWSVQGLAGVKNIQYF
TGTGCCTGGAGTGTACAGGGGCTAGCGGGGGTCAAAAACATTCAGTACTTC
>TRBV9|13|TRBJ1-3|.|.
CASSVEIGSTIYF
TGTGCCAGCAGCGTAGAGATCGGGAGCACCATATATTTT
>TRBV14|15|TRBJ2-1|.|.
CASSGAKPGGNEQFF
TGTGCCAGCAGCGGGGCGAAGCCCGGTGGGAATGAGCAGTTCTTC
>TRBV5-1|14|TRBJ1-1|.|.
CASSPAPGRTEAFF
TGCGCCAGCAGCCCCGCGCCGGGACGGACTGAAGCTTTCTTT
>TRBV6-6|14|TRBJ1-5|.|.
CASSYYTDNQPQHF
TGTGCCAGCAGTTATTATACAGACAATCAGCCCCAGCATTTT
>TRBV10-3|15|TRBJ2-1|.|.
CAISPTRGRYNEQFF
TGTGCCATCAGCCCGACTAGAGGGAGGTACAATGAGCAGTTCTTC
>TRBV19|19|TRBJ1-1|.|.
CASSAQAHRVLFMNTEAFF
TGTGCCAGTAGTGCCCAAGCCCACAGGGTTCTATTCATGAACACTGAAGCTTTCTTT
>TRBV18|16|TRBJ2-7|few|TRBD2
CASSPTGTRRGYEQYF
TGTGCCAGCTCACCAACCGGGACTAGAAGAGGCTACGAGCAGTACTTC
>TRBV7-8|16|TRBJ1-5|.|TRBD1
CASSAHRGLSNQPQHF
TGTGCCAGCAGCGCACACAGGGGGCTTAGCAATCAGCCCCAGCATTTT
>TRBV25-1|14|TRBJ2-7|.|TRBD1
CASSPWTGSYEQYF
TGTGCCAGCAGTCCTTGGACAGGTAGCTACGAGCAGTACTTC